These T cell receptor beta chains were read from a single sample in a study of blood T cell repertoires in COVID-19. Only in-frame clones appear in the TCRdb table, and some are missing; sequencing was by immunoSEQ multiplex PCR. The profile shows about 130,000 clones, about 80% of them singletons. What was sequenced was peripheral blood. The origin of the receptors is a man in his forties with active or convalescent COVID-19. Both conserved end residues are part of each CDR3. The order of the fields is J gene, clone size, D gene, V gene, CDR3 DNA, CDR3 protein. D genes are given only for firm matches. Clone size is not always given. Where it is, it says once, few, many or a class for expanded clones.

j_call: TRBJ1-2; clone_size: -; d_call: TRBD1; v_call: TRBV25-1; cdr3_nt: TGTGCCAGCAGTACGGGACAGGGCTATGGCTACACCTTC; cdr3_aa: CASSTGQGYGYTF
j_call: TRBJ1-1; clone_size: -; d_call: TRBD1; v_call: TRBV27; cdr3_nt: TGTGCCAGCAGTCCTCGGACAGGGACCGTCTGGGACACTGAAGCTTTCTTT; cdr3_aa: CASSPRTGTVWDTEAFF
j_call: TRBJ2-7; clone_size: -; d_call: -; v_call: TRBV7-2; cdr3_nt: TGTGCCAGCAGCTTAGCGCGAGCCTACGAGCAGTACTTC; cdr3_aa: CASSLARAYEQYF
j_call: TRBJ2-7; clone_size: once; d_call: TRBD1; v_call: TRBV28; cdr3_nt: TGTGCCAGCACCCCCGCAGGGGGCGTGGGCGAGCAGTACTTC; cdr3_aa: CASTPAGGVGEQYF
j_call: TRBJ2-2; clone_size: -; d_call: TRBD1; v_call: TRBV19; cdr3_nt: TGTGCCAGTAGCTTAGCAGGGGGTACCGGGGAGCTGTTTTTT; cdr3_aa: CASSLAGGTGELFF
j_call: TRBJ1-5; clone_size: -; d_call: TRBD1; v_call: TRBV5-5; cdr3_nt: TGTGCCAGCAGCTTCGACAGGGGAAGAAATCAGCCCCAGCATTTT; cdr3_aa: CASSFDRGRNQPQHF
j_call: TRBJ2-2; clone_size: -; d_call: TRBD1; v_call: TRBV5-1; cdr3_nt: TGCGCCAGCAGAACGTCCGGGACAGGGCTAACCGGGGAGCTGTTTTTT; cdr3_aa: CASRTSGTGLTGELFF
j_call: TRBJ2-2; clone_size: -; d_call: TRBD2; v_call: TRBV10-1; cdr3_nt: TGCGCCAGCAGGGACGGACTAGCGGGCACCGGGGAGCTGTTTTTT; cdr3_aa: CASRDGLAGTGELFF
j_call: TRBJ2-7; clone_size: -; d_call: TRBD1; v_call: TRBV5-1; cdr3_nt: TGCGCCAGCAGATCAGACAGGGGACCCTACGAGCAGTACTTC; cdr3_aa: CASRSDRGPYEQYF
j_call: TRBJ2-2; clone_size: -; d_call: TRBD2; v_call: TRBV5-1; cdr3_nt: TGCGCCAGCAGCTTGGCCTACTTGGGGAGGGTGAACACCGGGGAGCTGTTTTTT; cdr3_aa: CASSLAYLGRVNTGELFF
j_call: TRBJ1-4; clone_size: -; d_call: -; v_call: TRBV13; cdr3_nt: TGTGCCAGCAGCTTAGGATCCGGGGTGGATGAAAAACTGTTTTTT; cdr3_aa: CASSLGSGVDEKLFF
j_call: TRBJ2-5; clone_size: -; d_call: -; v_call: TRBV5-1; cdr3_nt: TGCGCCAGCAGCTCCCTAAAGCCTAGGGGAGAGACCCAGTACTTC; cdr3_aa: CASSSLKPRGETQYF
j_call: TRBJ2-3; clone_size: once; d_call: -; v_call: TRBV7-9; cdr3_nt: TGTGCCAGCAGCTGGGACATTCAGCCGAGGTTT; cdr3_aa: CASSWDIQPRF
j_call: TRBJ1-2; clone_size: -; d_call: -; v_call: TRBV6-4; cdr3_nt: TGTGCCAGCAAGGTAAACAGGCAGGACTATGGCTACACCTTC; cdr3_aa: CASKVNRQDYGYTF
j_call: TRBJ1-2; clone_size: -; d_call: TRBD1; v_call: TRBV15; cdr3_nt: TGTGCCACCAGCAGAGATCATGACAGGGGAGATGGCTACACCTTC; cdr3_aa: CATSRDHDRGDGYTF
j_call: TRBJ1-3; clone_size: -; d_call: TRBD1; v_call: TRBV10-2; cdr3_nt: TGCGCCAGCAGACAACAGGGGAGCTCTGGAAACACCATATATTTT; cdr3_aa: CASRQQGSSGNTIYF
j_call: TRBJ1-1; clone_size: -; d_call: -; v_call: TRBV6-2/TRBV6-3; cdr3_nt: TGTGCCAGCAGCCTCCCGGCGGGGCTAGCTTTCTTT; cdr3_aa: CASSLPAGLAFF
j_call: TRBJ2-3; clone_size: -; d_call: TRBD2; v_call: TRBV4-2; cdr3_nt: TGTGCCAGCAGCCAAGAAGGAGTCGGGGGGACTAGCACAGATACGCAGTATTTT; cdr3_aa: CASSQEGVGGTSTDTQYF
j_call: TRBJ2-1; clone_size: once; d_call: -; v_call: TRBV14; cdr3_nt: TGTGCCAGCAGCCAAGCAGGGGTCCCCTACAATGAGCAGTTCTTC; cdr3_aa: CASSQAGVPYNEQFF
j_call: TRBJ1-1; clone_size: -; d_call: -; v_call: TRBV6-5; cdr3_nt: TGTGCCAGCAGTTACCGGAACACTGAAGCTTTCTTT; cdr3_aa: CASSYRNTEAFF
j_call: TRBJ2-1; clone_size: few; d_call: TRBD2; v_call: TRBV27; cdr3_nt: TGTGCCAGCAGTCCTCTTCCCGGGACTAGCGGGAGTTACAATGAGCAGTTCTTC; cdr3_aa: CASSPLPGTSGSYNEQFF
j_call: TRBJ2-3; clone_size: -; d_call: TRBD2; v_call: TRBV29-1; cdr3_nt: TGCAGCGTTGAGGTAGCGGGCACACCCGATACGCAGTATTTT; cdr3_aa: CSVEVAGTPDTQYF
j_call: TRBJ2-7; clone_size: few; d_call: -; v_call: TRBV6-5; cdr3_nt: TGTGCCAGCAGTTACGACAACTCCTACGAGCAGTACTTC; cdr3_aa: CASSYDNSYEQYF